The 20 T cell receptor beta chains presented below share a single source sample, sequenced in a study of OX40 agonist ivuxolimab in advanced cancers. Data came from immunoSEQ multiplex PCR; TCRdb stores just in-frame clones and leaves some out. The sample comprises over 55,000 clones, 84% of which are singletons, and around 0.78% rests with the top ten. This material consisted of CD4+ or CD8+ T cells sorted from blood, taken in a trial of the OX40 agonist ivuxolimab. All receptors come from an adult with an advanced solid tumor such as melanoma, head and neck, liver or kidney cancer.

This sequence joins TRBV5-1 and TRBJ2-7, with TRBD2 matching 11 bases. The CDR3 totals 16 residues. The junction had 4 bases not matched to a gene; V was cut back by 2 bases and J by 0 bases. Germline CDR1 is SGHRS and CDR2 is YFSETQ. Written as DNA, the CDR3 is TGCGCCAGCAGCTTTGGGACTAGCGGAAACTCCTACGAGCAGTACTTC. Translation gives CASSFGTSGNSYEQYF.

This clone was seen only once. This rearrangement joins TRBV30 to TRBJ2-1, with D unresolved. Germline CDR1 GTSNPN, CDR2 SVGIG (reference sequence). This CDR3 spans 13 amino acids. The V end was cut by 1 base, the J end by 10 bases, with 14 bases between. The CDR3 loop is CAWSDAVVREQFF. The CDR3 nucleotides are TGTGCCTGGAGTGACGCGGTGGTGAGGGAGCAGTTCTTC.

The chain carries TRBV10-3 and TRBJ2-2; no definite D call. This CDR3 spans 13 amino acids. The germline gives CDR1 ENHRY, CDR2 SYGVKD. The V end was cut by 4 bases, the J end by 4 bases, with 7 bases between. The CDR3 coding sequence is TGTGCCATCAGTGGACGGACCACCGGGGAGCTGTTTTTT. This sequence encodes CAISGRTTGELFF.

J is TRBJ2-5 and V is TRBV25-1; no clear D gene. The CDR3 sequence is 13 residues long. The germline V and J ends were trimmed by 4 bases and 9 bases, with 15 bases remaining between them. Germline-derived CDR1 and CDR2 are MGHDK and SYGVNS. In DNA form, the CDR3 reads TGTGCCAGCAGTGCCCCCGCCATCGAGGCCCAGTACTTC. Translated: CASSAPAIEAQYF.

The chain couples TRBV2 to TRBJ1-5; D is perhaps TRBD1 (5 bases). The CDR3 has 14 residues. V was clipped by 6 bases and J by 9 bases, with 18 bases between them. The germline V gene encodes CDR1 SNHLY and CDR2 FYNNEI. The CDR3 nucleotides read TGTGCCAGCAGAGCCGGGACGGGTGAAAGGCCCCAGCATTTT. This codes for CASRAGTGERPQHF.

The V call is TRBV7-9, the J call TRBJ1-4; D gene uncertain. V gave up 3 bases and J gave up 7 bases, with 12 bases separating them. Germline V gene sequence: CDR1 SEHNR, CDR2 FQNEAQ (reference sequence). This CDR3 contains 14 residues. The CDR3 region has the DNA TGTGCCAGCAGCTTTGTGAGTCGGGGTGAAAAACTGTTTTTT. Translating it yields CASSFVSRGEKLFF.

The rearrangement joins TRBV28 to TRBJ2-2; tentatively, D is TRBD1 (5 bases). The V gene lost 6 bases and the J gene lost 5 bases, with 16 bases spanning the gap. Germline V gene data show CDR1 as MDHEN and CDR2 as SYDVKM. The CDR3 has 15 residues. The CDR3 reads CASRADDRETGELFF. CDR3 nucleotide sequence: TGTGCCAGCAGAGCAGATGACAGAGAGACCGGGGAGCTGTTTTTT.

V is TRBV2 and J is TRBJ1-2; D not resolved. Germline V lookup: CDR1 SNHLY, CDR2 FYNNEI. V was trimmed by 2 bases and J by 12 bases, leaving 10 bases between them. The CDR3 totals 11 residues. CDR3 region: CASSEPTAHTF. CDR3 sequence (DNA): TGTGCCAGCAGTGAACCCACAGCGCACACCTTC. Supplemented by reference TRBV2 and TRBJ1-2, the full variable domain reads EPEVTQTPSHQVTQMGQEVILRCVPISNHLYFYWYRQILGQKVEFLVSFYNNEISEKSEIFDDQFSVERPDGSNFTLKIRSTKLEDSAMYFCASSEPTAHTFGSGTRLTVV.

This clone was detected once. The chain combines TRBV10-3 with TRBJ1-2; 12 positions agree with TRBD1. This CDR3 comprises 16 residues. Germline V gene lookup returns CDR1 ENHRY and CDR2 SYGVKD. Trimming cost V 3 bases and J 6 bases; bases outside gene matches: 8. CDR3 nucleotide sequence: TGTGCCATCAGTGACCGCCCGGGACAGGGGGCTGATGGCTACACCTTC. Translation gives CAISDRPGQGADGYTF.

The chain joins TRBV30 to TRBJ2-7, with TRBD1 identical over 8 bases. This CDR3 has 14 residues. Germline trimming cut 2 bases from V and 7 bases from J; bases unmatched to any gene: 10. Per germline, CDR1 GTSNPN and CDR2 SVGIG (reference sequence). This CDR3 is CAWSTPPDRAEQYF. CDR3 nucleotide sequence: TGTGCCTGGAGTACCCCTCCGGACAGGGCTGAGCAGTACTTC.

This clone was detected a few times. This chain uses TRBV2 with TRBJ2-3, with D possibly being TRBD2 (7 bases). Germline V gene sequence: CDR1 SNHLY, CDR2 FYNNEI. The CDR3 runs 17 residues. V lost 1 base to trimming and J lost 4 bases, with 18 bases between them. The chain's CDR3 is CASSEEGGVLSSDTQYF. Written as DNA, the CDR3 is TGTGCCAGCAGTGAAGAGGGGGGGGTTCTGTCTTCAGATACGCAGTATTTT.

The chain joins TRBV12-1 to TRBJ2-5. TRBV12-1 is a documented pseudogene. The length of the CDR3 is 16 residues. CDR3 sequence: CASSLGLRKGQETQYF. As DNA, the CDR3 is TGTGCCAGCAGCTTGGGCCTCAGAAAGGGACAAGAGACCCAGTACTTC.

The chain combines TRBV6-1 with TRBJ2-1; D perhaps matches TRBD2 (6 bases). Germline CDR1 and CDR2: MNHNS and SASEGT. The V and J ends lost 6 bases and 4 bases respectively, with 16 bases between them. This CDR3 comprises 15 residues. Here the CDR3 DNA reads TGTGCCAGCAGACTAGCTCCGGGCCCATACAATGAGCAGTTCTTC. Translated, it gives CASRLAPGPYNEQFF.

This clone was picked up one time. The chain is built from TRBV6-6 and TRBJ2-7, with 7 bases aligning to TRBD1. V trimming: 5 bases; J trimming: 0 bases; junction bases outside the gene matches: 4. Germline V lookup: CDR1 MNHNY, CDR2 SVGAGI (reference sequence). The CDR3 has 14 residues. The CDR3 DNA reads TGTGCCAGCAGTACGGGACAGCACTCCTACGAGCAGTACTTC. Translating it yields CASSTGQHSYEQYF.

CDR3: CATQGVGYSNQPQHF. The DNA of the CDR3 is TGTGCCACCCAGGGGGTTGGCTATAGCAATCAGCCCCAGCATTTT. The chain has TRBV2 and TRBJ1-5; 7 nucleotides match TRBD1. V lost 10 bases, J lost 0 bases, and 9 bases stayed unmatched. This CDR3 contains 15 residues. The germline gives CDR1 SNHLY, CDR2 FYNNEI.

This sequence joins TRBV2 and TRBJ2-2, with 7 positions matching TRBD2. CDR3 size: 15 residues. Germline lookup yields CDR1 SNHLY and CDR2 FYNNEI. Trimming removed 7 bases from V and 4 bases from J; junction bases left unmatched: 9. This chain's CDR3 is CASKSREKPTGELFF. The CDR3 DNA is TGTGCCAGCAAGTCGCGGGAGAAGCCCACCGGGGAGCTGTTTTTT.

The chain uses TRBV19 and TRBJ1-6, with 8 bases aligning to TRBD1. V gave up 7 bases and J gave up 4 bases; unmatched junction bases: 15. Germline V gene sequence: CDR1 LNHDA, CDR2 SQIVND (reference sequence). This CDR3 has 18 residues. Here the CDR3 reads CASKKTGDPTSYNSPLHF. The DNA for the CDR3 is TGTGCCAGTAAGAAGACAGGGGACCCGACCTCATATAATTCACCCCTCCACTTT.

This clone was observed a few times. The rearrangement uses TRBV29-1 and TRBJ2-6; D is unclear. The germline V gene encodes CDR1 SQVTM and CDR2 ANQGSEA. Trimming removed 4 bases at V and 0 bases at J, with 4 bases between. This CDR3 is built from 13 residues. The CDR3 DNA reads TGCAGCGTTGTTCTCTCTGGGGCCAACGTCCTGACTTTC. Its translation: CSVVLSGANVLTF.

CDR3 in amino acids: CASSPGQDNYGYTF. The DNA for the CDR3 is TGTGCCAGCAGCCCGGGACAGGATAACTATGGCTACACCTTC. V usage is TRBV7-6 and J usage is TRBJ1-2; TRBD1 matches 8 bases. Germline V gene sequence: CDR1 SGHVS, CDR2 FNYEAQ. The CDR3 covers 14 residues. V dropped 5 bases and J dropped 1; count of bases not matched to a gene: 3. The full variable domain, rest sourced from reference TRBV7-6 and TRBJ1-2, is GAGVSQSPRYKVTKRGQDVALRCDPISGHVSLYWYRQALGQGPEFLTYFNYEAQQDKSGLPNDRFSAERPEGSISTLTIQRTEQRDSAMYRCASSPGQDNYGYTFGSGTRLTVV.

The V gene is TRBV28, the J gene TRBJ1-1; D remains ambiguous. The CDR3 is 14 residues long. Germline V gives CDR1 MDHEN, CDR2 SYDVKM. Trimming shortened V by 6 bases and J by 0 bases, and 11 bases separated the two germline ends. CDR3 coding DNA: TGTGCCAGCAGCTTAGTCAGATTGAACACTGAAGCTTTCTTT. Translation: CASSLVRLNTEAFF.